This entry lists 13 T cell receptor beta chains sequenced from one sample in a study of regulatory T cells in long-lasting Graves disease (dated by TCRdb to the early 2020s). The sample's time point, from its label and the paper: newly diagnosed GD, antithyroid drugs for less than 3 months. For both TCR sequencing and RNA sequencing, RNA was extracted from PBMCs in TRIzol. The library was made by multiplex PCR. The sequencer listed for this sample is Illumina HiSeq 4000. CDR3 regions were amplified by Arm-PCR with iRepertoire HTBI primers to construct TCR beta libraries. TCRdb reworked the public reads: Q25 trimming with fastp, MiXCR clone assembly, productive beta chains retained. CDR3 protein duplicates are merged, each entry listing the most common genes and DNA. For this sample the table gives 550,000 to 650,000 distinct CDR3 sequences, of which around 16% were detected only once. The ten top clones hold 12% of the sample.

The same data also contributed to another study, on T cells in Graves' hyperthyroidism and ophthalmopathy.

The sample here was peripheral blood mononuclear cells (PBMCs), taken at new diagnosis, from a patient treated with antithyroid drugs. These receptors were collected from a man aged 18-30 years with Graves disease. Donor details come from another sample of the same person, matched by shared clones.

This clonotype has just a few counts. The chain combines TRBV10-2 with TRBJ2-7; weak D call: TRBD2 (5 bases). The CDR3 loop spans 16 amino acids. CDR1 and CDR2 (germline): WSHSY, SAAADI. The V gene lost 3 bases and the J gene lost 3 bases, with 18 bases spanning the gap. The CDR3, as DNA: TGCGCCAGCAGTGACGCCAGCTGGACGGGGAACTACGAGCAGTACTTC. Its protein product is CASSDASWTGNYEQYF.

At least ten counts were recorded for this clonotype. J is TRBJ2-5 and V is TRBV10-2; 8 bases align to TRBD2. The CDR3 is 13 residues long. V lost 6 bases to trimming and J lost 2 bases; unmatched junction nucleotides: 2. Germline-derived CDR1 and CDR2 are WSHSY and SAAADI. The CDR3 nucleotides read TGCGCCAGCAGACTAGCGGTACAAGAGACCCAGTACTTC. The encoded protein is CASRLAVQETQYF.

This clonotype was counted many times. This CDR3 reads CASSFIAGRYNEQFF. As DNA, the CDR3 is TGTGCCAGCAGCTTTATAGCGGGAAGGTACAATGAGCAGTTCTTC. The rearrangement uses TRBV7-9 and TRBJ2-1; 8 positions agree with TRBD2. The CDR3 loop spans 15 amino acids. V trimming: 3 bases; J trimming: 4 bases; junction bases outside the gene matches: 5. Germline V gene data show CDR1 as SEHNR and CDR2 as FQNEAQ (reference sequence).

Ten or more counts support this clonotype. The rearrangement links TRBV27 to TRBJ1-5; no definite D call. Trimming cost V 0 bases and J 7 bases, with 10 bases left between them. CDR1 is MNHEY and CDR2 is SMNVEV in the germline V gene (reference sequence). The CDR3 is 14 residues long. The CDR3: CASSLSATWQPQHF. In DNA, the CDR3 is TGTGCCAGCAGTTTATCGGCCACCTGGCAGCCCCAGCATTTT.

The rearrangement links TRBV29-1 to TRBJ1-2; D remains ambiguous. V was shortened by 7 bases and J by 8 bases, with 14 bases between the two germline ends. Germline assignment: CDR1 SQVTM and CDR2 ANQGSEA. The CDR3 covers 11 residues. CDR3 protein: CSAKKSLGYTF. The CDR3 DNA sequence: TGCAGCGCGAAAAAAAGTCTCGGCTACACCTTC.

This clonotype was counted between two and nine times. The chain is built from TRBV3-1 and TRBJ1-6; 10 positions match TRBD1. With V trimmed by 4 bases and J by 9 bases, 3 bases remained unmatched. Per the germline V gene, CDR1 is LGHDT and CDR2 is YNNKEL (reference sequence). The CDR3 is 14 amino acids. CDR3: CASSPGQGVSPLHF. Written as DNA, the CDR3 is TGTGCCAGCAGCCCCGGACAGGGGGTTTCACCCCTCCACTTT. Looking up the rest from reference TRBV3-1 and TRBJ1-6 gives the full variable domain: DTAVSQTPKYLVTQMGNDKSIKCEQNLGHDTMYWYKQDSKKFLKIMFSYNNKELIINETVPNRFSPKSPDKAHLNLHINSLELGDSAVYFCASSPGQGVSPLHFGNGTRLTVT.

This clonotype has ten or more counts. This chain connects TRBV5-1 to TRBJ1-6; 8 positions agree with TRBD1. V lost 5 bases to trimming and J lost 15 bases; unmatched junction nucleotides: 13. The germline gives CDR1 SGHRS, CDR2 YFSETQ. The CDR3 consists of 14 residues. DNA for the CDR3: TGCGCCAGCAGTCGGGGGACAGGTACAACTCTCCTCCACTTT. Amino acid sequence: CASSRGTGTTLLHF.

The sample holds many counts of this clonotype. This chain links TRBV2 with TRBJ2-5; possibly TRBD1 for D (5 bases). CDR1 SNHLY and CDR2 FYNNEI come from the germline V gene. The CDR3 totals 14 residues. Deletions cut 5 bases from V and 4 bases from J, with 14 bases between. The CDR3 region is CASSSVGAGETQYF. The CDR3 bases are TGTGCCAGCAGTTCCGTTGGGGCTGGAGAGACCCAGTACTTC.

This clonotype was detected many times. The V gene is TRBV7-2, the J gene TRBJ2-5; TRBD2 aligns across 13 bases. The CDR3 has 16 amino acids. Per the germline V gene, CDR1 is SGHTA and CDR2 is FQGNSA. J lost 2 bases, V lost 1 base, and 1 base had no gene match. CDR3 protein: CASSLVLAGGQETQYF. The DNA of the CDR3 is TGTGCCAGCAGCTTAGTACTAGCGGGAGGGCAAGAGACCCAGTACTTC.

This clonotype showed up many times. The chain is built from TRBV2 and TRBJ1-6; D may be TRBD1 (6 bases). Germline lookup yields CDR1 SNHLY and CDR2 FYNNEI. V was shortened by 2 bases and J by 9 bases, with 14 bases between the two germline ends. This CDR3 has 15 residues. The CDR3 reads CASSEPSGVGSPLHF. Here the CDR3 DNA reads TGTGCCAGCAGTGAACCATCAGGGGTTGGTTCACCCCTCCACTTT.

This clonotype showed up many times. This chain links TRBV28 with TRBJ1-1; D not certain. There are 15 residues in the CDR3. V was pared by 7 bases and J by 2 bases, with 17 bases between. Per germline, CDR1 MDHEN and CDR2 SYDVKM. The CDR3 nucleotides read TGTGCCAGCATCGAGGGAGCATTGATTAACACTGAAGCTTTCTTT. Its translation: CASIEGALINTEAFF.

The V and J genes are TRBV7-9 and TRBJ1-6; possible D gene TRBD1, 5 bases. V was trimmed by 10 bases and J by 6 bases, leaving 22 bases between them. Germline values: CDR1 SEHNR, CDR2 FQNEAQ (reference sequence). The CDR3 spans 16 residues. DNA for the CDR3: TGTGCCATCCAGTCGCTCGACAGTAGTATTAATTCACCCCTCCACTTT. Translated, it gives CAIQSLDSSINSPLHF.

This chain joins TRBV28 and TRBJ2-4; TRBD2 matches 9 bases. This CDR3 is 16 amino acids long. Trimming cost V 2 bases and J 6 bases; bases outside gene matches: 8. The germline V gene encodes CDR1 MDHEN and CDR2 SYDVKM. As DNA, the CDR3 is TGTGCCAGCAGTTTACCAAGCGGGAGGTCGGGAAACATTCAGTACTTC. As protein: CASSLPSGRSGNIQYF.